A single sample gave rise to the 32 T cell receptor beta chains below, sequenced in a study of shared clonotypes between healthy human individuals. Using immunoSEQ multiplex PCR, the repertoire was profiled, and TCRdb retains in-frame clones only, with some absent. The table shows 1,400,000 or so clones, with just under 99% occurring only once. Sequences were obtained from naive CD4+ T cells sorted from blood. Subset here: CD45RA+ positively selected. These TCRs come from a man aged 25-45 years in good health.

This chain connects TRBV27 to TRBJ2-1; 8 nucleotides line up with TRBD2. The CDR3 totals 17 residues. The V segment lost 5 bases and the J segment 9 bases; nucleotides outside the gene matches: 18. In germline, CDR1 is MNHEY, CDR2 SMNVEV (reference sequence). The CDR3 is CASSLAATRGGRGEQFF. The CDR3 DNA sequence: TGTGCCAGCAGTCTCGCTGCGACCCGGGGGGGTCGCGGTGAGCAGTTCTTC.

CDR3 sequence reads: CASSPLNRVAYEQYF. The CDR3 DNA reads as TGTGCCAGCAGTCCCCTAAACAGGGTCGCCTACGAGCAGTACTTC. V and J are TRBV27 and TRBJ2-7; tentative D call: TRBD1 (6 bases). The ends were cut back, 5 bases at V and 2 bases at J, with 16 bases in the middle. CDR3 length: 15 residues. CDR1 and CDR2 from the germline V gene are MNHEY and SMNVEV (reference sequence).

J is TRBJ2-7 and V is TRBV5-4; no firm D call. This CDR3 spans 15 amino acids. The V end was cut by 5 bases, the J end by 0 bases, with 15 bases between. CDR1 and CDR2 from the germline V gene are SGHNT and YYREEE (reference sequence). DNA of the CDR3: TGTGCCAGCAGTAACGGCGGATCCTACTCCTACGAGCAGTACTTC. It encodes CASSNGGSYSYEQYF. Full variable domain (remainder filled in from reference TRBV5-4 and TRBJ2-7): ETGVTQSPTHLIKTRGQQVTLRCSSQSGHNTVSWYQQALGQGPQFIFQYYREEENGRGNFPPRFSGLQFPNYSSELNVNALELDDSALYLCASSNGGSYSYEQYFGPGTRLTVT.

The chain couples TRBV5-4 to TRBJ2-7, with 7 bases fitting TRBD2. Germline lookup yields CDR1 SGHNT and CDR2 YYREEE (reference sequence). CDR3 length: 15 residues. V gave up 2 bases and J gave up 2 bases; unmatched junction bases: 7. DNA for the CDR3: TGTGCCAGCAGCTTAGTAGCGGGTCCCCCCTACGAGCAGTACTTC. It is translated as CASSLVAGPPYEQYF.

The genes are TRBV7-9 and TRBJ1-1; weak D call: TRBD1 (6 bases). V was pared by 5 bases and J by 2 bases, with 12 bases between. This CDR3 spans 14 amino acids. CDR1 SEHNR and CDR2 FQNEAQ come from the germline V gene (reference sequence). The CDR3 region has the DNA TGTGCCAGCAGCCCGAGGGGGTTCAACACTGAAGCTTTCTTT. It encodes CASSPRGFNTEAFF.

CDR3 in amino acids: CASSLPRQAPNTIYF. CDR3 DNA: TGTGCCAGCAGTCTCCCCCGACAAGCGCCGAACACCATATATTTT. The V gene is TRBV7-2, the J gene TRBJ1-3, with D unclear. The ends were cut back, 6 bases at V and 7 bases at J, with 19 bases in the middle. The CDR3 length is 15 residues. Germline CDR1 SGHTA, CDR2 FQGNSA.

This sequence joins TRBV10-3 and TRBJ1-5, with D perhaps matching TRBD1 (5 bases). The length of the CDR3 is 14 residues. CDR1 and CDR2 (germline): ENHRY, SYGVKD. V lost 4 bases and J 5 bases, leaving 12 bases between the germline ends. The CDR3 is CAISGGADDQPQHF. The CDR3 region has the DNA TGTGCCATCAGTGGTGGGGCCGATGATCAGCCCCAGCATTTT.

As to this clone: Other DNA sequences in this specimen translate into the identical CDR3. The CDR3, as DNA: TGCGCCAGCAGTGGCGCAGCCCAAGAGACCCAGTACTTC. It translates to CASSGAAQETQYF. The chain recombines TRBV5-1 with TRBJ2-5, with D hard to call. Looked up from germline, CDR1 is SGHRS and CDR2 is YFSETQ. Trimming removed 5 bases from V and 1 base from J, with 9 bases in between. This CDR3 has 13 amino acids.

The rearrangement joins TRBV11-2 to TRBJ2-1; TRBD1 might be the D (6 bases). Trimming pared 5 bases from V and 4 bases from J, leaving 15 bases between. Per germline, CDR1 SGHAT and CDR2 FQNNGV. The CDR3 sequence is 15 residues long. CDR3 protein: CASSRQVWGYNEQFF. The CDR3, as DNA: TGTGCCAGCAGCCGACAGGTCTGGGGGTACAATGAGCAGTTCTTC.

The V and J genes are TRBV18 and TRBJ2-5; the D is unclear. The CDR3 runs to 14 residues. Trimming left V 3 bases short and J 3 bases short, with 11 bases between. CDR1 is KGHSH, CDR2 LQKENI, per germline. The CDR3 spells CASSPSYSKETQYF. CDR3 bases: TGTGCCAGCTCACCGAGCTACAGTAAAGAGACCCAGTACTTC.

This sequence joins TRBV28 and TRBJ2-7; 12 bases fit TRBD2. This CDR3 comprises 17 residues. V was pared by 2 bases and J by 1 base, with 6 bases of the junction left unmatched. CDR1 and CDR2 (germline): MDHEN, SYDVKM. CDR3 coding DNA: TGTGCCAGCAGTTTAGCTAGCGGGAGGGCCGGTTCCTACGAGCAGTACTTC. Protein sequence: CASSLASGRAGSYEQYF. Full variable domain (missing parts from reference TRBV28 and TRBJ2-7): DVKVTQSSRYLVKRTGEKVFLECVQDMDHENMFWYRQDPGLGLRLIYFSYDVKMKEKGDIPEGYSVSREKKERFSLILESASTNQTSMYLCASSLASGRAGSYEQYFGPGTRLTVT.

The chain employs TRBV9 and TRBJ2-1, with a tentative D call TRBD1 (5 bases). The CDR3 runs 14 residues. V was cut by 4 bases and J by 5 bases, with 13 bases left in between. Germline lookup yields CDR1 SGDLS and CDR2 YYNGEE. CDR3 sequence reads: CASSPMTAHNEQFF. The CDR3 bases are TGTGCCAGCAGCCCCATGACAGCCCACAATGAGCAGTTCTTC.

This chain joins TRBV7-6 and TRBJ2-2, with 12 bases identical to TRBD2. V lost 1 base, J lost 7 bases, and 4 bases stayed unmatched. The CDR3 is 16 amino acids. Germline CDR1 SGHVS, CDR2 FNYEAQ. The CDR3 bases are TGTGCCAGCAGCTTAGGACTAGCGGGAGCTAGCGGGGAGCTGTTTTTT. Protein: CASSLGLAGASGELFF.

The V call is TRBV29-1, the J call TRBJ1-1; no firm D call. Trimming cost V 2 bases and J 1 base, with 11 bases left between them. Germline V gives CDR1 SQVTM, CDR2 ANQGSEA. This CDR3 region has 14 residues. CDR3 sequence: CSVEYRLTNTEAFF. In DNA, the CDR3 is TGCAGCGTTGAATATCGACTCACGAACACTGAAGCTTTCTTT.

CDR3 bases: TGTGCCACCAGCCGGGGGACGGGACAGCCCTACGAGCAGTACTTC. Translated, it gives CATSRGTGQPYEQYF. The rearrangement links TRBV15 to TRBJ2-7, with a possible D match to TRBD1 (7 bases). Trimming pared 5 bases from V and 2 bases from J, leaving 16 bases between. The CDR3 sequence is 15 residues long. The germline V gene encodes CDR1 LNHNV and CDR2 YYDKDF (reference sequence).

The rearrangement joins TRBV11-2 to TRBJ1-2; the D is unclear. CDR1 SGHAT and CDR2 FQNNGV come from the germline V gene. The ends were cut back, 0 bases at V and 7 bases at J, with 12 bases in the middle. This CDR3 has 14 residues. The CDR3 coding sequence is TGTGCCAGCAGCTTAGATCGGACGGCCGGTGGCTACACCTTC. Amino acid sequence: CASSLDRTAGGYTF.

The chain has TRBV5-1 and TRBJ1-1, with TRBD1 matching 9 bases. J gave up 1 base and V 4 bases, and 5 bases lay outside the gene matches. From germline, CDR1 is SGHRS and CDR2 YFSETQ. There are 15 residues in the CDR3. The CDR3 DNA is TGCGCCAGCAGCCCCGGGACAGGGTCGAACACTGAAGCTTTCTTT. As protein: CASSPGTGSNTEAFF.

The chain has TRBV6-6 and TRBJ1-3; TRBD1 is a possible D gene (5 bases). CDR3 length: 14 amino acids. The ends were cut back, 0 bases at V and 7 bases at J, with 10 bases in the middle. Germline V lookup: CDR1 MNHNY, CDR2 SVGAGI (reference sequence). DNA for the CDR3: TGTGCCAGCAGTTACTCGTCCGGGGGTAACACCATATATTTT. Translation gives CASSYSSGGNTIYF.

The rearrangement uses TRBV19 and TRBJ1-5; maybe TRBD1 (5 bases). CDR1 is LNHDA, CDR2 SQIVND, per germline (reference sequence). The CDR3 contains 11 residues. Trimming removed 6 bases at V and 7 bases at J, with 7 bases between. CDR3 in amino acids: CASRQGQPQHF. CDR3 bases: TGTGCCAGTAGGCAGGGCCAGCCCCAGCATTTT.

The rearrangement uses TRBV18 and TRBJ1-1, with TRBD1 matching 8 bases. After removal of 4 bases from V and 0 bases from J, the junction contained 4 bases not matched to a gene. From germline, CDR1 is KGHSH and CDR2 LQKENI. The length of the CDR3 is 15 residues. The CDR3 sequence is CASSLSGGVNTEAFF. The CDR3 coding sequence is TGTGCCAGCTCACTCTCAGGGGGCGTGAACACTGAAGCTTTCTTT.

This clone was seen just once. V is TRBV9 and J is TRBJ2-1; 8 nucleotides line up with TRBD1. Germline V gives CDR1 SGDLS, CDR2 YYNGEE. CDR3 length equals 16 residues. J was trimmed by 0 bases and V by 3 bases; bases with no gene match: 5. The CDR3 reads CASSATRGLSYNEQFF. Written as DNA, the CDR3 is TGTGCCAGCAGCGCAACCAGGGGGCTCTCCTACAATGAGCAGTTCTTC.

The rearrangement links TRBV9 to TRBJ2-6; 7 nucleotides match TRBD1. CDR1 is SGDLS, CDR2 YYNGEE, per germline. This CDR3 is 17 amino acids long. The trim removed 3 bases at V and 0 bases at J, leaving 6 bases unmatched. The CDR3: CASSASGQPSGANVLTF. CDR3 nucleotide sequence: TGTGCCAGCAGCGCCTCGGGACAGCCCTCTGGGGCCAACGTCCTGACTTTC.

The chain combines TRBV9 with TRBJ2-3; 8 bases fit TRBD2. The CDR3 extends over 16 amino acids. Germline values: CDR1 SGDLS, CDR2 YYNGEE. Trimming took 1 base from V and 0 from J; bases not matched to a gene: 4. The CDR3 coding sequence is TGTGCCAGCAGCGTAACGGCTAGCGGGAGCACAGATACGCAGTATTTT. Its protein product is CASSVTASGSTDTQYF.

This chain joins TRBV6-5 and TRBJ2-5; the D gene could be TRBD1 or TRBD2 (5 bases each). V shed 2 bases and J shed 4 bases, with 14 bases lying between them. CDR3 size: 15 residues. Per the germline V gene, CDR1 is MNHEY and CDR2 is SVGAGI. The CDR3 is CASSYEGLALETQYF. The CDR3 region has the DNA TGTGCCAGCAGTTACGAGGGGCTGGCGTTAGAGACCCAGTACTTC.

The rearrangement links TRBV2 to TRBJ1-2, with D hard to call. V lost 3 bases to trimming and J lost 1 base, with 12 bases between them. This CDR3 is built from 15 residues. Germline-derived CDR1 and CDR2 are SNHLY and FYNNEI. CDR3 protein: CASSEEKTNNYGYTF. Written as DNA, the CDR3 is TGTGCCAGCAGTGAGGAGAAAACTAATAACTATGGCTACACCTTC.

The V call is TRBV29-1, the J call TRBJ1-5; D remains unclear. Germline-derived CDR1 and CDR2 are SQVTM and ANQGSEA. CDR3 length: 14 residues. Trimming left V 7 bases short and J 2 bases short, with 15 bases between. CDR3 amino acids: CSAAGKGGNQPQHF. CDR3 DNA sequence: TGCAGCGCAGCGGGGAAGGGAGGCAATCAGCCCCAGCATTTT. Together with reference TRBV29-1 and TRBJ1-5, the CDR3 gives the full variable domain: SAVISQKPSRDICQRGTSLTIQCQVDSQVTMMFWYRQQPGQSLTLIATANQGSEATYESGFVIDKFPISRPNLTFSTLTVSNMSPEDSSIYLCSAAGKGGNQPQHFGDGTRLSIL.

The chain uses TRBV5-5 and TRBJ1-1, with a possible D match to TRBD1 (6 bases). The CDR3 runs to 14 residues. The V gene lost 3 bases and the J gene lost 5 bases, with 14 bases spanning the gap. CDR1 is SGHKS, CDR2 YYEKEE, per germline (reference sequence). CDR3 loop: CASSYTGIGTEAFF. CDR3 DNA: TGTGCCAGCAGCTACACAGGGATTGGGACTGAAGCTTTCTTT.

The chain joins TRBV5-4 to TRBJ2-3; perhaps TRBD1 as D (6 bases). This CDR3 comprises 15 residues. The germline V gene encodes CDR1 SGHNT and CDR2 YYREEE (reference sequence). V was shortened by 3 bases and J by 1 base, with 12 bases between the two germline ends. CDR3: CASSSSGVGTDTQYF. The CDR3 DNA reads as TGTGCCAGCAGCTCCTCAGGGGTAGGCACAGATACGCAGTATTTT.

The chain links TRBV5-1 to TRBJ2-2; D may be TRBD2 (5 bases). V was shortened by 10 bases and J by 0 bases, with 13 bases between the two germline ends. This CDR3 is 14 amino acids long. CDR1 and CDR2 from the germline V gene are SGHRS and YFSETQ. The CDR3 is CADSDGTNTGELFF. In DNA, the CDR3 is TGCGCCGATTCTGACGGGACGAACACCGGGGAGCTGTTTTTT.

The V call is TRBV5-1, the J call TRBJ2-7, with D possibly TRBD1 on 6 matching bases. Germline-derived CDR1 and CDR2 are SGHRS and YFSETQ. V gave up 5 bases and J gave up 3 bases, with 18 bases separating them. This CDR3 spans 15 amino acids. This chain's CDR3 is CASRATGSMVYEQYF. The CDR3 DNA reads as TGCGCCAGCAGGGCGACAGGTTCAATGGTCTACGAGCAGTACTTC.

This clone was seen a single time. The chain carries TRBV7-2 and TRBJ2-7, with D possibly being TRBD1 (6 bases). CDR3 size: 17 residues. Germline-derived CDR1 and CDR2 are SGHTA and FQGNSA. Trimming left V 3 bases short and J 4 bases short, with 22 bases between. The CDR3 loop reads CASSFRRMDSMSYEQYF. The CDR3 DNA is TGTGCCAGCAGCTTCAGACGGATGGACAGTATGAGTTACGAGCAGTACTTC.

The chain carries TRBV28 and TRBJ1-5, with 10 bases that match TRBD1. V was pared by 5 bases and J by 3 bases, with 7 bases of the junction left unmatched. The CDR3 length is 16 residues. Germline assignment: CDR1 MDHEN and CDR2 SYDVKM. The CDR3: CASSRRQGAINQPQHF. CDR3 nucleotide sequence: TGTGCCAGCAGTCGGCGACAGGGGGCTATCAATCAGCCCCAGCATTTT.